These 27 T cell receptor beta chains came from one sample sequenced in a study of T cell repertoires in cytomegalovirus infection (dated by TCRdb to 2018 to 2020). The antigens for these receptors are not known. The treatment or condition label, as the study defines it: in vitro stimulation with specific CMV peptide epitopes to enrich CMV-specific T cells. TCRdb lists the instrument as Illumina HiSeq 1500. TCRdb cleaned the public reads at Q25 with fastp, built clones with MiXCR and kept in-frame beta chains. Entries that share a CDR3 protein sequence are merged under the most common genes and DNA. In this sample the table shows approximately 770,000 distinct CDR3 sequences, roughly 29% of which occur a single time. Over 10% of the sample is in the top ten clones. The material was cultured CD8+ T cells from PBMCs, obtained from culture after CMV antigen stimulation. These receptor sequences come from a human donor in good health (CMV status not recorded). Some clones in this sample may be carry-over from other donors' samples.

The table lists this clonotype with a few counts. The rearrangement links TRBV12-3 or TRBV12-4 to TRBJ1-2, with D perhaps TRBD1 (5 bases). Trimming removed 6 bases from V and 8 bases from J, with 13 bases in between. CDR3 length equals 12 residues. CDR3: CASRQTVGGYTF. CDR3 in DNA: TGTGCCAGCAGACAGACAGTGGGGGGCTACACCTTC.

The rearrangement links TRBV5-1 to TRBJ1-2, with D possibly matching TRBD1 (5 bases). Germline CDR1 is SGHRS and CDR2 is YFSETQ. The V end was cut by 4 bases, the J end by 8 bases, with 21 bases between. This CDR3 region has 15 residues. The DNA of the CDR3 is TGCGCCAGCAGCCCCCCCGGGCAGGGCTTAAAGGGCTACACCTTC. Residues: CASSPPGQGLKGYTF. The entire variable domain, with the rest obtained from reference TRBV5-1 and TRBJ1-2, is as follows: KAGVTQTPRYLIKTRGQQVTLSCSPISGHRSVSWYQQTPGQGLQFLFEYFSETQRNKGNFPGRFSGRQFSNSRSEMNVSTLELGDSALYLCASSPPGQGLKGYTFGSGTRLTVV.

This clonotype was seen only once. This chain joins TRBV20-1 and TRBJ2-7; 13 bases agree with TRBD2. The germline gives CDR1 DFQATT, CDR2 SNEGSKA (reference sequence). This CDR3 has 15 residues. V lost 3 bases and J lost 4; bases outside the gene matches: 6. CDR3 amino acids: CSASHGLAGVYEQYV. The CDR3, as DNA: TGCAGTGCTAGTCATGGACTAGCGGGGGTTTACGAGCAGTACGTC.

V usage is TRBV2 and J usage is TRBJ2-7, with D tentatively TRBD2 (6 bases). Germline loops: CDR1 SNHLY, CDR2 FYNNEI. Trimming removed 3 bases from V and 3 bases from J, with 12 bases in between. The CDR3 loop spans 14 amino acids. The CDR3: CASSEGRGNYEQYV. DNA for the CDR3: TGTGCCAGCAGTGAGGGGCGGGGAAACTACGAGCAGTACGTC.

The V call is TRBV7-6, the J call TRBJ2-1, with TRBD1 matching 8 bases. The V segment lost 5 bases and the J segment 5 bases; nucleotides outside the gene matches: 14. Germline V gene data show CDR1 as SGHVS and CDR2 as FNYEAQ. This CDR3 is built from 17 residues. CDR3 sequence: CASSHRGVRGENNEQFF. Written as DNA, the CDR3 is TGTGCCAGCAGCCACAGGGGGGTCAGGGGGGAAAACAATGAGCAGTTCTTC.

The table lists this clonotype with many counts. V and J are TRBV7-2 and TRBJ1-1, with TRBD1 matching 8 bases. Trimming at V came to 3 bases and at J to 0 bases, leaving 12 bases not matched to a gene. The CDR3 runs 18 residues. From germline, CDR1 is SGHTA and CDR2 FQGNSA. CDR3 nucleotide sequence: TGTGCCAGCAGCTTCTACAGGGGGGCTATCGTATTGAACACTGAAGCTTTCTTT. The encoded protein is CASSFYRGAIVLNTEAFF.

This clonotype showed up just a few times. V is TRBV6-2 or TRBV6-3 and J is TRBJ2-7; tentatively, D is TRBD1 (6 bases). This CDR3 spans 13 amino acids. Trimming pared 5 bases from V and 5 bases from J, leaving 13 bases between. CDR1 MNHEY and CDR2 SVGEGT come from the germline V gene. CDR3 DNA: TGTGCCAGCAGTAACCAGGGGTTCAACGAGCAGTACTTC. Translated: CASSNQGFNEQYF.

This clonotype was counted only a few times. The chain carries TRBV10-2 and TRBJ1-5; D gene ambiguous. V was cut by 3 bases and J by 9 bases, with 9 bases left in between. The CDR3 has 12 residues. CDR1 and CDR2 from the germline V gene are WSHSY and SAAADI. CDR3 amino acids: CASSDYYGPQHF. In DNA, the CDR3 is TGCGCCAGCAGTGATTATTATGGGCCCCAGCATTTT.

Note on this clonotype: A much more abundant neighbour one base away suggests this may be a read error. The chain combines TRBV12-3 or TRBV12-4 with TRBJ1-3; D perhaps matches TRBD1 (5 bases). This CDR3 region has 15 residues. The CDR3 DNA sequence: TGTGTCAGCAGACCTATGTCCCGGACAGGAAACACCATATATTTT. Its translation: CVSRPMSRTGNTIYF.

The rearrangement joins TRBV29-1 to TRBJ2-7; perhaps TRBD1 as D (5 bases). V was clipped by 4 bases and J by 2 bases, with 9 bases between them. This CDR3 comprises 12 residues. Per germline, CDR1 SQVTM and CDR2 ANQGSEA. The CDR3 here is CSVVTDTYEQYV. DNA for the CDR3: TGCAGCGTTGTGACGGACACCTACGAGCAGTACGTC.

The chain has TRBV7-2 and TRBJ1-4, with D possibly matching TRBD1 (6 bases). The germline gives CDR1 SGHTA, CDR2 FQGNSA. V gave up 1 base and J gave up 8 bases, with 11 bases separating them. The CDR3 runs 14 residues. The CDR3 coding sequence is TGTGCCAGCAGCTTAGAGGGGGGGGACGAAAAACTGTTTTTT. This sequence encodes CASSLEGGDEKLFF.

This clonotype was seen only a few times. The chain employs TRBV5-1 and TRBJ1-3, with a weak D call TRBD1 (5 bases). Trimming cost V 7 bases and J 3 bases, with 8 bases left between them. CDR1 and CDR2 from the germline V gene are SGHRS and YFSETQ. This CDR3 contains 12 residues. The CDR3 coding sequence is TGCGCCAGCGGAGGGGATGGAAACACCATATATTTT. It is translated as CASGGDGNTIYF.

This clonotype was picked up a small number of times. The V gene is TRBV28, the J gene TRBJ2-1; 8 bases map to TRBD2. Germline loops: CDR1 MDHEN, CDR2 SYDVKM. The CDR3 sequence is 16 residues long. The V gene end was trimmed by 3 bases and the J gene end by 5 bases; junction bases not matched to a gene: 9. The CDR3 coding sequence is TGTGCCAGCAGTTTGGCGAGAGTCGGGGGGGACAATGAGCAGTTCTTC. Its translation is CASSLARVGGDNEQFF.

This clonotype has just a few counts. This chain connects TRBV24-1 to TRBJ2-4; D unresolved. Germline CDR1 is KGHDR and CDR2 is SFDVKD. Trimming stripped 8 bases from V and 9 bases from J, with 13 bases between. The CDR3 runs to 12 residues. The CDR3 DNA sequence: TGTGCCACCAAGGGTGCCCTGGGCATTCAGTACTTC. Protein: CATKGALGIQYF.

Ten or more counts support this clonotype. The CDR3 sequence is CASSQHDYGGLYGYTF. The CDR3 DNA is TGCGCCAGCAGCCAACATGATTACGGGGGGCTCTATGGCTACACCTTC. The chain recombines TRBV4-1 with TRBJ1-2; TRBD1 might be the D (6 bases). Germline values: CDR1 MGHRA, CDR2 YSYEKL. The V end was cut by 2 bases, the J end by 4 bases, with 17 bases between. The CDR3 has 16 residues.

The V call is TRBV28, the J call TRBJ1-5; perhaps TRBD1 as D (6 bases). V dropped 7 bases and J dropped 4 bases, with 20 bases sitting between them. The CDR3 spans 16 residues. The germline CDR1 and CDR2 sequences are MDHEN and SYDVKM. Written as DNA, the CDR3 is TGTGCCAGCACCAAAAACCACCGGGACAAAAATCAGCCCCAGCATTTT. This sequence encodes CASTKNHRDKNQPQHF.

The V and J genes are TRBV28 and TRBJ1-2; TRBD1 might be the D (5 bases). Trimming left V 5 bases short and J 4 bases short, with 11 bases between. This CDR3 is 13 amino acids long. Germline CDR1 reads MDHEN; CDR2 reads SYDVKM. CDR3 amino acids: CASSGRDGYGYTF. The CDR3 region has the DNA TGTGCCAGCAGTGGAAGGGACGGCTATGGCTACACCTTC.

For the CDR3, the DNA is TGCAGTGCTAGACCTAGGAACAGGGGGCCCGCTTACACTGAAGCTTTCTTT. Protein: CSARPRNRGPAYTEAFF. V gene TRBV20-1 combines with J gene TRBJ1-1; 9 nucleotides align to TRBD1. V shed 2 bases and J 3 bases; nucleotides not matched to a gene: 13. Germline assignment: CDR1 DFQATT and CDR2 SNEGSKA (reference sequence). CDR3 length equals 17 residues.

The chain is built from TRBV7-9 and TRBJ2-3; D not certain. The CDR3 has 15 residues. Germline lookup yields CDR1 SEHNR and CDR2 FQNEAQ (reference sequence). Trimming cost V 5 bases and J 4 bases, with 16 bases left between them. CDR3 amino acids: CASSPRVRDADTQYF. As DNA, the CDR3 is TGTGCCAGCAGCCCCCGGGTAAGGGATGCAGATACGCAGTATTTT.

The V and J genes are TRBV13 and TRBJ1-1; D not resolved. From germline, CDR1 is PRHDT and CDR2 FYEKMQ (reference sequence). The germline V and J ends were trimmed by 0 bases and 6 bases, with 8 bases remaining between them. CDR3 length: 13 residues. This CDR3 is CASSLGEWAEAFF. CDR3 nucleotides: TGTGCCAGCAGCTTAGGAGAGTGGGCTGAAGCTTTCTTT.

This clonotype was observed a handful of times. The chain recombines TRBV14 with TRBJ2-7; no clear D. Trimming removed 2 bases at V and 1 base at J, with 6 bases between. Germline V gives CDR1 SGHDN, CDR2 FVKESK. The CDR3 covers 13 residues. DNA for the CDR3: TGTGCCAGCAGCCAACACGGATCCTACGAGCAGTACGTC. Translated, it gives CASSQHGSYEQYV.

This clonotype has just one count. The chain combines TRBV12-3 or TRBV12-4 with TRBJ2-1, with D unresolved. V lost 4 bases and J 8 bases, leaving 9 bases between the germline ends. The CDR3 is made up of 12 amino acids. The CDR3 DNA reads as TGTGCCAGCAGTTACACTCGGCATGAGCAGTTCTTC. Protein product: CASSYTRHEQFF.

This chain uses TRBV5-1 with TRBJ1-1, with TRBD1 as a possible D gene (6 bases). Trimming shortened V by 0 bases and J by 10 bases, and 25 bases separated the two germline ends. The CDR3 spans 17 residues. Germline CDR1 SGHRS, CDR2 YFSETQ. Written as DNA, the CDR3 is TGCGCCAGCAGCTTGGATCCAGGGGTATATTTTTCTATCGGAGCTTTCTTT. Translation: CASSLDPGVYFSIGAFF.

This clonotype came up a few times. This sequence joins TRBV10-3 and TRBJ1-5; TRBD1 matches 7 bases. The CDR3 loop spans 16 amino acids. The germline CDR1 and CDR2 sequences are ENHRY and SYGVKD. After removal of 3 bases from V and 5 bases from J, the junction contained 10 bases not matched to a gene. The CDR3 protein is CAISDNSGTEHQPQHF. In DNA, the CDR3 is TGTGCCATCAGTGACAATTCCGGGACAGAGCATCAGCCCCAGCATTTT.

This clonotype came up a few times. The genes are TRBV19 and TRBJ2-1, with 9 bases fitting TRBD1. The CDR3 is 20 residues long. Germline loops: CDR1 LNHDA, CDR2 SQIVND (reference sequence). J was trimmed by 0 bases and V by 0 bases; bases with no gene match: 12. For the CDR3, the DNA is TGTGCCAGTAGTATAGAGGGACAGGGAAGGATCCTTAACTCCTACAATGAGCAGTTCTTC. As protein: CASSIEGQGRILNSYNEQFF.

This clonotype has just a few counts. The rearrangement uses TRBV5-4 and TRBJ1-1; no firm D call. The CDR3 totals 13 residues. Germline-derived CDR1 and CDR2 are SGHNT and YYREEE (reference sequence). V lost 5 bases and J 3 bases, leaving 11 bases between the germline ends. The DNA of the CDR3 is TGTGCCAGCAGAAGTGGGGAATACACTGAAGCTTTCTTT. Its protein product is CASRSGEYTEAFF.

The rearrangement uses TRBV15 and TRBJ1-2, with D possibly being TRBD1 (6 bases). The germline CDR1 and CDR2 sequences are LNHNV and YYDKDF (reference sequence). V lost 0 bases and J 4 bases, leaving 12 bases between the germline ends. The length of the CDR3 is 15 residues. The CDR3 is CATSRDITGFYGYTF. CDR3 bases: TGTGCCACCAGCAGAGACATAACAGGGTTCTATGGCTACACCTTC.